The 18 T cell receptor beta chains presented below share a single source sample, sequenced in a study of shared clonotypes between healthy human individuals. Method: immunoSEQ multiplex PCR; TCRdb's copy keeps in-frame clones and lacks some. The table lists about 800,000 clones, roughly 96% of them singletons, with around 0.21% in the top ten. Only CD45RO-negative cells positively selected for CCR7 counted as naive CD8 cells, so terminally differentiated effector memory CD45RA+ cells were excluded. The sample consisted of naive CD8+ T cells sorted from blood. The receptors were sampled from a man younger than 45 in good health.

This clone was recorded only once. This chain uses TRBV28 with TRBJ2-7, with 7 nucleotides matching TRBD1. This CDR3 comprises 17 residues. Germline V gene lookup returns CDR1 MDHEN and CDR2 SYDVKM. Trimming removed 5 bases from V and 0 bases from J; junction bases left unmatched: 13. CDR3 sequence reads: CASSPAPGQSFSYEQYF. The CDR3 DNA reads as TGTGCCAGCAGTCCAGCCCCGGGACAGAGTTTCTCCTACGAGCAGTACTTC.

The rearrangement joins TRBV9 to TRBJ1-3; D may be TRBD1 (6 bases). Germline V lookup: CDR1 SGDLS, CDR2 YYNGEE. The V end was cut by 3 bases, the J end by 2 bases, with 12 bases between. The CDR3 is 15 residues long. CDR3 in amino acids: CASSAHRAAGNTIYF. CDR3 DNA: TGTGCCAGCAGCGCCCACAGGGCAGCTGGAAACACCATATATTTT.

The V gene is TRBV2, the J gene TRBJ1-5; D ambiguous. This CDR3 has 14 residues. V lost 4 bases and J 6 bases, leaving 13 bases between the germline ends. The germline V gene encodes CDR1 SNHLY and CDR2 FYNNEI. CDR3 coding DNA: TGTGCCAGCAGTGCACTCCAATTTTCTCAGCCCCAGCATTTT. Encoded protein: CASSALQFSQPQHF.

The genes are TRBV6-5 and TRBJ2-6; D remains ambiguous. CDR3 size: 15 residues. V was pared by 6 bases and J by 4 bases, with 13 bases between. Germline assignment: CDR1 MNHEY and CDR2 SVGAGI. This CDR3 reads CASSLGDMGANVLTF. CDR3 coding DNA: TGTGCCAGCAGCCTAGGCGATATGGGGGCCAACGTCCTGACTTTC.

This clone was recorded only once. The gene calls are TRBV19 and TRBJ2-3; D possibly matches TRBD1 or TRBD2 (6 bases each). The germline V and J ends were trimmed by 2 bases and 0 bases, with 18 bases remaining between them. Germline values: CDR1 LNHDA, CDR2 SQIVND (reference sequence). The CDR3 is 18 amino acids. The CDR3 here is CASSISLAGGTSTDTQYF. The CDR3 region has the DNA TGTGCCAGTAGTATATCCCTCGCCGGGGGCACTAGCACAGATACGCAGTATTTT.

This sequence joins TRBV19 and TRBJ2-1, with 12 bases that match TRBD2. J was trimmed by 6 bases and V by 2 bases; bases with no gene match: 5. CDR3 length equals 16 residues. CDR1 and CDR2 from the germline V gene are LNHDA and SQIVND (reference sequence). The CDR3 loop reads CASSILAGLAGNEQFF. CDR3 nucleotide sequence: TGTGCCAGTAGTATATTAGCGGGACTAGCGGGCAATGAGCAGTTCTTC.

The chain joins TRBV28 to TRBJ2-7; 8 positions agree with TRBD1. V was clipped by 2 bases and J by 0 bases; unmatched bases: 9. This CDR3 region has 17 residues. CDR1 is MDHEN and CDR2 is SYDVKM in the germline V gene. The DNA of the CDR3 is TGTGCCAGCAGTTTAGACCCGAGGACAGGGAACTCCTACGAGCAGTACTTC. Protein sequence: CASSLDPRTGNSYEQYF.

The chain uses TRBV15 and TRBJ1-5; no reliable D call. The CDR3 contains 15 residues. V shed 0 bases and J shed 2 bases, with 8 bases lying between them. The germline gives CDR1 LNHNV, CDR2 YYDKDF (reference sequence). The CDR3 reads CATSRDDRGNQPQHF. CDR3 DNA sequence: TGTGCCACCAGCAGAGACGACCGTGGCAATCAGCCCCAGCATTTT.

CDR3 in DNA: TGTGCCAGCAGCTCGACAGGGCGGTCCTACGAGCAGTACTTC. Translation gives CASSSTGRSYEQYF. The chain employs TRBV11-2 and TRBJ2-7; TRBD1 aligns across 7 bases. Germline V gene data show CDR1 as SGHAT and CDR2 as FQNNGV. The CDR3 is 14 amino acids. Trimming at V came to 4 bases and at J to 1 base, leaving 4 bases not matched to a gene.

V usage is TRBV6-6 and J usage is TRBJ1-1; no definite D call. CDR1 and CDR2 (germline): MNHNY, SVGAGI (reference sequence). CDR3 size: 12 residues. V was trimmed by 5 bases and J by 5 bases, leaving 9 bases between them. CDR3: CASSNLGTEAFF. Written as DNA, the CDR3 is TGTGCCAGCAGTAACCTTGGTACTGAAGCTTTCTTT.

The chain is built from TRBV18 and TRBJ2-1; maybe TRBD2 (5 bases). The germline CDR1 and CDR2 sequences are KGHSH and LQKENI. The CDR3 covers 12 residues. V lost 0 bases and J 10 bases, leaving 7 bases between the germline ends. The CDR3 reads CASSPPGEEQFF. CDR3 nucleotides: TGTGCCAGCTCACCACCTGGGGAGGAGCAGTTCTTC.

The chain joins TRBV7-9 to TRBJ2-1; 10 positions match TRBD2. Germline V gives CDR1 SEHNR, CDR2 FQNEAQ (reference sequence). The junction had 9 bases not matched to a gene; V was cut back by 5 bases and J by 2 bases. This CDR3 is 17 amino acids long. The CDR3 reads CASSPSPTSGPYNEQFF. The DNA of the CDR3 is TGTGCCAGCAGCCCCAGCCCGACTAGCGGGCCCTACAATGAGCAGTTCTTC.

CDR3 loop: CASRGSYNEQFF. DNA of the CDR3: TGTGCCAGCCGAGGCTCCTACAATGAGCAGTTCTTC. This chain connects TRBV6-1 to TRBJ2-1; D call uncertain. Germline V gives CDR1 MNHNS, CDR2 SASEGT. V was cut by 8 bases and J by 0 bases, with 5 bases left in between. This CDR3 has 12 residues.

J is TRBJ2-5 and V is TRBV5-1, with 7 positions matching TRBD1. The CDR3 loop spans 19 amino acids. Trimming at V came to 4 bases and at J to 5 bases, leaving 23 bases not matched to a gene. CDR1 is SGHRS, CDR2 YFSETQ, per germline. The CDR3 here is CASSHGEDRVIARGETQYF. CDR3 DNA sequence: TGCGCCAGCAGCCACGGAGAAGACAGGGTCATCGCCCGAGGGGAGACCCAGTACTTC.

This clone came up once. Other DNA sequences in this sample translate to the same CDR3. The rearrangement uses TRBV9 and TRBJ1-1; 8 bases are a match to TRBD1. V shed 3 bases and J 1 base; nucleotides not matched to a gene: 2. CDR3 length: 14 residues. Germline CDR1 is SGDLS and CDR2 is YYNGEE. CDR3 coding DNA: TGTGCCAGCAGCGCCGGGACAGGGAACACTGAAGCTTTCTTT. This sequence encodes CASSAGTGNTEAFF.

On this clone itself: This sample includes further DNA sequences coding for the same CDR3. This chain uses TRBV7-9 with TRBJ1-5, with unresolved D. The CDR3 covers 13 residues. The V end was cut by 5 bases, the J end by 0 bases, with 5 bases between. CDR1 is SEHNR, CDR2 FQNEAQ, per germline (reference sequence). The chain's CDR3 is CASSLNSNQPQHF. Written as DNA, the CDR3 is TGTGCCAGCAGCCTCAATAGCAATCAGCCCCAGCATTTT.

The CDR3, as DNA: TGTGCCATCATGGATTCGGTTGCCTACGAGCAGTACTTC. Translated: CAIMDSVAYEQYF. The chain employs TRBV10-3 and TRBJ2-7, with D uncertain. Looked up from germline, CDR1 is ENHRY and CDR2 is SYGVKD. The CDR3 extends over 13 amino acids. With 7 bases removed from V and 2 bases from J, the gap between germline ends came to 12 bases.

This chain uses TRBV30 with TRBJ2-3; TRBD2 agrees at 7 bases. From germline, CDR1 is GTSNPN and CDR2 SVGIG (reference sequence). The length of the CDR3 is 14 residues. Losses at the gene ends were 1 base for V and 2 bases for J; bases not matched to a gene: 3. The CDR3: CAWSATSVTDTQYF. The CDR3 DNA reads as TGTGCCTGGAGTGCTACTAGCGTCACAGATACGCAGTATTTT.